This TCR beta chain was documented in a study of blood T cells in healthy people across ages. Germline-derived CDR1 and CDR2 are MNHNY and SVGAGI (reference sequence). V dropped 6 bases and J dropped 4; count of bases not matched to a gene: 6. The CDR3 length is 14 residues. Through a sample-barcoded 5' primer and a J-beta primer mix, a second PCR was run for roughly 7 to 11 cycles. A single record per CDR3 protein comes from TCRdb applying MiXCR to the 5' RACE reads. The repertoire includes approximately 800,000 distinct CDR3 sequences, around 36% of them detected once, and approximately 12% sits in the top ten.

The chain couples TRBV6-6 to TRBJ1-5; 7 bases line up with TRBD1. The TCR originated in a young man in good health. The sequenced sample consisted of blood. The CDR3 nucleotides read TGTGCCAGCAGCGAGCAGGGGGGAAATCAGCCCCAGCATTTT. Translating gives CASSEQGGNQPQHF.